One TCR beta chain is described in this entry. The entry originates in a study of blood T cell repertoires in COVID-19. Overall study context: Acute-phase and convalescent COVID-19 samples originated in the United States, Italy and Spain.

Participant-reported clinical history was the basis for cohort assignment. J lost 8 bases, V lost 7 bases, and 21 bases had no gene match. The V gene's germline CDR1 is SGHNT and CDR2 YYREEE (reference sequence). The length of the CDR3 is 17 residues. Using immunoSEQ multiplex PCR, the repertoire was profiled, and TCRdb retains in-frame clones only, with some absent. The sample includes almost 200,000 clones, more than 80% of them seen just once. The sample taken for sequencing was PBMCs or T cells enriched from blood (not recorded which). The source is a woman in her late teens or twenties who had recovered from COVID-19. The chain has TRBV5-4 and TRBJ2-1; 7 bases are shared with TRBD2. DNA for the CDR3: TGTGCCAGCCTCCCCACGAGCGGGGATTATAAGGTTCATGAGCAGTTCTTC. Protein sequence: CASLPTSGDYKVHEQFF.